This T cell receptor (beta chain) came from a study of memory CD4+ T cells and cytomegalovirus serostatus. On the study more broadly: This sample comes from healthy Belgian adults, 9 CMV seropositive, under 25 seronegative. Findings of the study overall: Repertoires predicted CMV serostatus with median bootstrapped AUC of about 0.95. Of 150 to 200 reported CMV TCRbeta sequences, around 62 were found in memory CD4+ repertoires.

The sort gate was single viable CD3+CD4+CD8-CD45RO+ cells for memory CD4+ T cells. CMV serostatus came from serum IgG against pp150, pp28, p38, p52. Turning to this clone: Its antigen is not identified.

Germline lookup yields CDR1 SEHNR and CDR2 FQNEAQ (reference sequence). V lost 7 bases and J 0 bases, leaving 11 bases between the germline ends. CDR3 length equals 14 residues. Generated by immunoSEQ multiplex PCR, the TCRdb table keeps only in-frame clones and is missing some. The table shows 70,000 or so clones, with 75% to 85% occurring only once. J is TRBJ2-3 and V is TRBV7-9; D is unresolved. The TCR was taken from an adult in good health and CMV-seropositive. The sample comprised memory CD4+ T cells from blood. The DNA of the CDR3 is TGTGCCAGCAAGCTTGGGTCTAGCACAGATACGCAGTATTTT. This translates into CASKLGSSTDTQYF. Filled out from reference TRBV7-9 and TRBJ2-3, the complete variable domain reads DTGVSQNPRHKITKRGQNVTFRCDPISEHNRLYWYRQTLGQGPEFLTYFQNEAQLEKSRLLSDRFSAERPKGSFSTLEIQRTEQGDSAMYLCASKLGSSTDTQYFGPGTRLTVL.